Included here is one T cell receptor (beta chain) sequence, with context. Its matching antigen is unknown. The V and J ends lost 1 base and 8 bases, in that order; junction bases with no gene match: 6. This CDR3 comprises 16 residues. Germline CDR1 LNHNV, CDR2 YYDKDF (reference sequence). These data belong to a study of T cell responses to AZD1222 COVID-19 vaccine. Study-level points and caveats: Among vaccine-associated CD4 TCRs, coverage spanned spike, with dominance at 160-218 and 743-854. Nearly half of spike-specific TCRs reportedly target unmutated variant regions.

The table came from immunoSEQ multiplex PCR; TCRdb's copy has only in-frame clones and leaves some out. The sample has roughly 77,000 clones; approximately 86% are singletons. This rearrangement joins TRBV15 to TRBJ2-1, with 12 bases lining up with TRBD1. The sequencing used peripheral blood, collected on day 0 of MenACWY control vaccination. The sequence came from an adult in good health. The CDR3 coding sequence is TGTGCCACCAGCAGAGTCCTGGGACAGGGGGCCGATGAGCAGTTCTTC. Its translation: CATSRVLGQGADEQFF.